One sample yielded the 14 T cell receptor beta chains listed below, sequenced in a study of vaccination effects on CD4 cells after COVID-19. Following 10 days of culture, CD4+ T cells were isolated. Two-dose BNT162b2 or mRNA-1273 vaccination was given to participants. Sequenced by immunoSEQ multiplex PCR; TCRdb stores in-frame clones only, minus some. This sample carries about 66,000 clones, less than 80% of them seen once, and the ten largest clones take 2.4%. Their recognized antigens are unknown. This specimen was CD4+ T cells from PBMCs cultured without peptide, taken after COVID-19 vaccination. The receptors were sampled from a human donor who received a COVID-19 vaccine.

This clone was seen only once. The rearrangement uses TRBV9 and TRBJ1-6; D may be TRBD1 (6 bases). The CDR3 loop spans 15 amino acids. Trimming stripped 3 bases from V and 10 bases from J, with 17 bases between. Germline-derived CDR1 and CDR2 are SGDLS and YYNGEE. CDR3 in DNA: TGTGCCAGCAGCGCGCTGTCCAGGGGTGCATCACCCCTCCACTTT. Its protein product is CASSALSRGASPLHF.

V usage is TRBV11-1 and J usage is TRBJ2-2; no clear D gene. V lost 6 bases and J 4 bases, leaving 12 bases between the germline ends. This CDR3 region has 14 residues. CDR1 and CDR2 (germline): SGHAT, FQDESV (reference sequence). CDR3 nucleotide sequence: TGTGCCAGCAGATCAAGGACGGCCACCGGGGAGCTGTTTTTT. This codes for CASRSRTATGELFF.

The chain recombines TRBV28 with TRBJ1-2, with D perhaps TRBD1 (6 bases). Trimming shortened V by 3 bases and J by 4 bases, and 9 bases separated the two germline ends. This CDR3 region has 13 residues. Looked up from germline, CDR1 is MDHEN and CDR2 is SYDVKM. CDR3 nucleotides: TGTGCCAGCAGTTTTAGGACAGCCTATGGCTACACCTTC. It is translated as CASSFRTAYGYTF.

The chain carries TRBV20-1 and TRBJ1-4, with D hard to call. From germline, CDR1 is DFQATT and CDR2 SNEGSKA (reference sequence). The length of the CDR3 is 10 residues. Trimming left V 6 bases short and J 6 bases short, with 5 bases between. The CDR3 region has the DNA TGCAGTGCGCTACATGAAAAACTGTTTTTT. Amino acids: CSALHEKLFF.

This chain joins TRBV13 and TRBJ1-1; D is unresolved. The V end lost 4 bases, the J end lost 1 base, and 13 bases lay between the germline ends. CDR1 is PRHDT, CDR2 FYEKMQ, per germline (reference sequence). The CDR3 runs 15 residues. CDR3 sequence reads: CASSSRRRTNTEAFF. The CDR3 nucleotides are TGTGCCAGCAGCTCGCGCAGGAGGACGAACACTGAAGCTTTCTTT.

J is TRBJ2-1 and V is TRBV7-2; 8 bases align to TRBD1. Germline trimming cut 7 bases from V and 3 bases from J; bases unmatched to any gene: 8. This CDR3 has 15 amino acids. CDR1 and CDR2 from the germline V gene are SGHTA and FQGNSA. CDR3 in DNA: TGTGCCAGCAACTATCCGGGACAGGTCTACAATGAGCAGTTCTTC. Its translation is CASNYPGQVYNEQFF.

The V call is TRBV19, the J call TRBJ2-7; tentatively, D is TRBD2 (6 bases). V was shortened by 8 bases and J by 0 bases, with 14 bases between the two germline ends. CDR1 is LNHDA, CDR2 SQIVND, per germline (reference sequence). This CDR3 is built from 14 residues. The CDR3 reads CASQIRGASYEQYV. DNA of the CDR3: TGTGCCAGTCAGATACGCGGGGCCTCCTACGAGCAGTACGTC.

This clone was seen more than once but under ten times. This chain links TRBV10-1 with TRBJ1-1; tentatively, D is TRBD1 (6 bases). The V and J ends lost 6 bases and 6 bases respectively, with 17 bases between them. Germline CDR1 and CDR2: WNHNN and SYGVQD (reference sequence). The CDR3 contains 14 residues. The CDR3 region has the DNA TGCGCCAGCAGCCTAACCAAACAGGGAGCTGAAGCTTTCTTT. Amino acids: CASSLTKQGAEAFF.

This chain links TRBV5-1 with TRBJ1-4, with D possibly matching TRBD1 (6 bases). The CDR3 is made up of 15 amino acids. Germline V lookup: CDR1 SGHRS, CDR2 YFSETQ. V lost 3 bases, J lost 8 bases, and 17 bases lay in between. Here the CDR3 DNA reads TGCGCCAGCAGCTCGTCATGGGCAGGGGAGGAAAAACTGTTTTTT. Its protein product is CASSSSWAGEEKLFF.

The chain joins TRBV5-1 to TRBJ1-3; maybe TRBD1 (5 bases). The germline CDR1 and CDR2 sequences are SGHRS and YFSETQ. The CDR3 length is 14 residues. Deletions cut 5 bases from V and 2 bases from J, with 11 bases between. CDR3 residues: CASRPQGTGNTIYF. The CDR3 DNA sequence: TGCGCCAGCAGACCCCAGGGAACTGGAAACACCATATATTTT.

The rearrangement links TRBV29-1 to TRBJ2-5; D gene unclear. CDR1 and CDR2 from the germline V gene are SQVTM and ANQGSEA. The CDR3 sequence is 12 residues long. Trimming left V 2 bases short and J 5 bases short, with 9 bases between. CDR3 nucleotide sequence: TGCAGCGTTGAATCTGCGGCGGAGACCCAGTACTTC. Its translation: CSVESAAETQYF. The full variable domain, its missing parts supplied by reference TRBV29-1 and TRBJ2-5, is SAVISQKPSRDICQRGTSLTIQCQVDSQVTMMFWYRQQPGQSLTLIATANQGSEATYESGFVIDKFPISRPNLTFSTLTVSNMSPEDSSIYLCSVESAAETQYFGPGTRLLVL.

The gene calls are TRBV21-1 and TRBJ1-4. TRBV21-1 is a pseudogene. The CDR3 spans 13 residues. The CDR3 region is CASPLRVREKLFF. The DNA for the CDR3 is TGTGCCAGTCCTCTTCGGGTCCGGGAAAAACTGTTTTTT.

CDR3 residues: CASSVARDTQYF. The CDR3 region has the DNA TGTGCCAGCAGCGTAGCGCGAGATACGCAGTATTTT. V and J are TRBV9 and TRBJ2-3, with no clear D. The CDR3 totals 12 residues. V lost 0 bases to trimming and J lost 5 bases, with 4 bases between them. Germline V lookup: CDR1 SGDLS, CDR2 YYNGEE. Supplemented by reference TRBV9 and TRBJ2-3, the full variable domain reads DSGVTQTPKHLITATGQRVTLRCSPRSGDLSVYWYQQSLDQGLQFLIQYYNGEERAKGNILERFSAQQFPDLHSELNLSSLELGDSALYFCASSVARDTQYFGPGTRLTVL.

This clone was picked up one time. The CDR3: CASSWAGGETQYF. Here the CDR3 DNA reads TGTGCCAGCAGCTGGGCGGGGGGAGAGACCCAGTACTTC. The chain carries TRBV5-4 and TRBJ2-5; TRBD2 aligns across 8 bases. The trim removed 3 bases at V and 4 bases at J, leaving 2 bases unmatched. The CDR3 covers 13 residues. Germline loops: CDR1 SGHNT, CDR2 YYREEE (reference sequence). The full variable domain, rest sourced from reference TRBV5-4 and TRBJ2-5, is ETGVTQSPTHLIKTRGQQVTLRCSSQSGHNTVSWYQQALGQGPQFIFQYYREEENGRGNFPPRFSGLQFPNYSSELNVNALELDDSALYLCASSWAGGETQYFGPGTRLLVL.